A selection of T cell receptor beta chains follows, all from one sample in a study of T cells in Graves' hyperthyroidism and ophthalmopathy. TCRdb itself ran the multiplex PCR reads through MiXCR, one entry per CDR3 protein. The sample consists of under 350,000 distinct CDR3 sequences, roughly 13% of them appearing once. The sequencing input was blood. The receptors originated from a woman aged 40 to 50 with Graves' hyperthyroidism. CDR3s include the opening cysteine and the closing phenylalanine or tryptophan. A D gene is named only where the DNA matches it firmly. For some rows the clone size is stated as once, few or many, or as a class when expanded; others skip it.

v_call: TRBV27
j_call: TRBJ1-2
cdr3_length: 12
d_call: .
clone_size: .
cdr3_nt: TGTGCCAGCAGCCGCGTGAACGGAGCGTATACCTTC
cdr3_aa: CASSRVNGAYTF

v_call: TRBV29-1
j_call: TRBJ1-1
cdr3_length: 12
d_call: .
clone_size: many
cdr3_nt: TGCAGCGTTGAAGAAGGGAGTACAGGGGCTTTCTTT
cdr3_aa: CSVEEGSTGAFF

v_call: TRBV20-1
j_call: TRBJ2-7
cdr3_length: 14
d_call: .
clone_size: .
cdr3_nt: TGCAGTGCTAGGTTAGGTGAGATTTTGGACGAGCAGTACTTC
cdr3_aa: CSARLGEILDEQYF

v_call: TRBV9
j_call: TRBJ2-2
cdr3_length: 17
d_call: TRBD1
clone_size: once
cdr3_nt: TGTGCCAGCAGCGTAGTGGGACAGGGGGCCCCCCCCGGGGAGCTGTTTTTT
cdr3_aa: CASSVVGQGAPPGELFF

v_call: TRBV28
j_call: TRBJ1-2
cdr3_length: 13
d_call: .
clone_size: many
cdr3_nt: TGTGCCAGCAGTTTATTACCGAGCTATGGCTACACCTTC
cdr3_aa: CASSLLPSYGYTF

v_call: TRBV7-9
j_call: TRBJ1-5
cdr3_length: 13
d_call: .
clone_size: few
cdr3_nt: TGTACCAGCAGCTTAGACCTTTATCAGCCCCAGCATTTT
cdr3_aa: CTSSLDLYQPQHF

v_call: TRBV7-9
j_call: TRBJ1-2
cdr3_length: 14
d_call: TRBD1
clone_size: .
cdr3_nt: TGTGCCAGCAGCGCGACAGGGAGGATCTATGGCTACACCTTC
cdr3_aa: CASSATGRIYGYTF

v_call: TRBV2
j_call: TRBJ2-3
cdr3_length: 16
d_call: TRBD2
clone_size: many
cdr3_nt: TGTGCCAGCAGTGAAGCCCCGGGACTAGCACCGTTCACGCAGTATTTT
cdr3_aa: CASSEAPGLAPFTQYF

v_call: TRBV28
j_call: TRBJ1-6
cdr3_length: 14
d_call: .
clone_size: many
cdr3_nt: TGTGCCAGCAGACCGGGACCACGGCCCCCGGCCCTCCACTTT
cdr3_aa: CASRPGPRPPALHF

v_call: TRBV7-2
j_call: TRBJ1-1
cdr3_length: 15
d_call: .
clone_size: many
cdr3_nt: TGTGCCAGCAGCCACGGGGGGGGCAGAAACAGGGAAGCTTTCTTT
cdr3_aa: CASSHGGGRNREAFF

v_call: TRBV19
j_call: TRBJ2-1
cdr3_length: 16
d_call: TRBD1
clone_size: .
cdr3_nt: TGTGCCAGTAGTGTAAACGCCGGGACAGGGGGCTATGAGCAGTTCTTC
cdr3_aa: CASSVNAGTGGYEQFF

v_call: TRBV19
j_call: TRBJ1-5
cdr3_length: 14
d_call: TRBD1
clone_size: .
cdr3_nt: TGTGCCAGTAGTCTCGGGACAGCGGATCAGCCCCAGCATTTT
cdr3_aa: CASSLGTADQPQHF

v_call: TRBV6-1
j_call: TRBJ1-2
cdr3_length: 13
d_call: .
clone_size: many
cdr3_nt: TGTGCCAGTCAACTCGTGGCAGGCCATGGCTACACCTTC
cdr3_aa: CASQLVAGHGYTF

v_call: TRBV28
j_call: TRBJ2-5
cdr3_length: 14
d_call: .
clone_size: .
cdr3_nt: TGTGCCACGCAAGGGGATGGCGGACAAGAGACCCAGTACTTC
cdr3_aa: CATQGDGGQETQYF

v_call: TRBV7-9
j_call: TRBJ1-2
cdr3_length: 15
d_call: .
clone_size: many
cdr3_nt: TGTGCCAGCAGACTTGCGGGGGCGCCGGACTATGGCTACACCTTC
cdr3_aa: CASRLAGAPDYGYTF

v_call: TRBV3-1
j_call: TRBJ1-1
cdr3_length: 15
d_call: TRBD1
clone_size: many
cdr3_nt: TGTGCCAGCAGCCAAGACAGGGGGCGAAACACTGAAGCTTTCTTT
cdr3_aa: CASSQDRGRNTEAFF